The 19 T cell receptor beta chains in this list originate from one sample, sequenced in a study of a mutant IDH1 vaccine in newly diagnosed glioma. Their cognate antigens are unknown. The time point here: week 23, last vaccination. Vaccination used 300 ug of mutant IDH1 20-mer peptide per dose, with topical imiquimod. The protocol was immunoSEQ multiplex PCR, while the TCRdb copy is restricted to in-frame clones and leaves out a portion. The table shows 77,000 or so clones, with 85% occurring only once. The sequencing used PBMCs, collected from a glioma patient whose treatment included an IDH1 peptide vaccine. The receptors stem from a woman between 45 and 60 years old with glioma.

This clone was counted a single time. The rearrangement joins TRBV29-1 to TRBJ2-7; D ambiguous. This CDR3 has 11 residues. CDR1 SQVTM and CDR2 ANQGSEA come from the germline V gene. Trimming left V 6 bases short and J 0 bases short, with 6 bases between. The CDR3 region has the DNA TGCAGCGTCCTCTTCTCCTACGAGCAGTACTTC. Protein: CSVLFSYEQYF.

The chain carries TRBV6-5 and TRBJ2-7; D perhaps matches TRBD1 (5 bases). This CDR3 is built from 15 residues. The germline V gene encodes CDR1 MNHEY and CDR2 SVGAGI. The ends were cut back, 4 bases at V and 0 bases at J, with 13 bases in the middle. This chain's CDR3 is CASSSPTGSSYEQYF. In nucleotides, the CDR3 is TGTGCCAGCAGTTCGCCTACAGGCAGCTCCTACGAGCAGTACTTC.

V and J are TRBV5-1 and TRBJ2-7; either TRBD1 or TRBD2 may supply D (6 bases each). The CDR3 extends over 12 amino acids. Deletions cut 4 bases from V and 6 bases from J, with 11 bases between. Germline CDR1 is SGHRS and CDR2 is YFSETQ. The CDR3 protein is CASSVEGGEQYF. CDR3 sequence (DNA): TGCGCCAGCAGCGTTGAGGGGGGCGAGCAGTACTTC. Looking up the rest from reference TRBV5-1 and TRBJ2-7 gives the full variable domain: KAGVTQTPRYLIKTRGQQVTLSCSPISGHRSVSWYQQTPGQGLQFLFEYFSETQRNKGNFPGRFSGRQFSNSRSEMNVSTLELGDSALYLCASSVEGGEQYFGPGTRLTVT.

The V and J genes are TRBV18 and TRBJ1-3; no clear D. The ends were cut back, 6 bases at V and 3 bases at J, with 12 bases in the middle. This CDR3 has 14 residues. Germline-derived CDR1 and CDR2 are KGHSH and LQKENI. This chain's CDR3 is CASSGGNGGNTIYF. The CDR3 coding sequence is TGTGCCAGCTCTGGAGGGAACGGTGGAAACACCATATATTTT.

V and J are TRBV4-2 and TRBJ2-5; 13 bases agree with TRBD2. V lost 1 base to trimming and J lost 4 bases; unmatched junction nucleotides: 9. The CDR3 runs to 18 residues. Germline values: CDR1 LGHNA, CDR2 YNFKEQ. CDR3 amino acids: CASSQGTSGSHGGETQYF. CDR3 nucleotides: TGTGCCAGCAGCCAAGGGACTAGCGGGAGTCATGGTGGAGAGACCCAGTACTTC.

The chain recombines TRBV7-8 with TRBJ2-2, with a weak D call TRBD1 (5 bases). CDR3 length: 15 amino acids. Germline values: CDR1 SGHVS, CDR2 FQNEAQ. V lost 4 bases to trimming and J lost 4 bases, with 13 bases between them. CDR3 in amino acids: CASSSYRIGTGELFF. The CDR3 DNA reads as TGTGCCAGCAGCTCATACAGGATTGGCACCGGGGAGCTGTTTTTT.

The rearrangement links TRBV29-1 to TRBJ2-3, with 7 bases that match TRBD2. The CDR3 length is 13 residues. CDR1 is SQVTM and CDR2 is ANQGSEA in the germline V gene. After removal of 7 bases from V and 8 bases from J, the junction contained 12 bases not matched to a gene. The CDR3, as DNA: TGCAGCGGGGCGACTAGCCTAGAAGCTACGCAGTATTTT. This codes for CSGATSLEATQYF.

The chain couples TRBV7-9 to TRBJ1-1; tentatively, D is TRBD1 (5 bases). This CDR3 contains 17 residues. CDR1 is SEHNR, CDR2 FQNEAQ, per germline (reference sequence). The V and J ends lost 1 base and 0 bases respectively, with 15 bases between them. The CDR3 protein is CASSLGLGPQMNTEAFF. CDR3 sequence (DNA): TGTGCCAGCAGCTTAGGACTGGGACCTCAAATGAACACTGAAGCTTTCTTT. Looking up the rest from reference TRBV7-9 and TRBJ1-1 gives the full variable domain: DTGVSQNPRHKITKRGQNVTFRCDPISEHNRLYWYRQTLGQGPEFLTYFQNEAQLEKSRLLSDRFSAERPKGSFSTLEIQRTEQGDSAMYLCASSLGLGPQMNTEAFFGQGTRLTVV.

The V call is TRBV11-2, the J call TRBJ2-1; D ambiguous. Germline V CDR1 and CDR2: SGHAT, FQNNGV. Between the trimmed V and J ends, which lost 1 base and 7 bases, there was a span of 11 bases. This CDR3 contains 14 residues. CDR3 protein: CASSLAASQNEQFF. CDR3 in DNA: TGTGCCAGCAGCTTAGCAGCTAGTCAGAATGAGCAGTTCTTC.

The chain recombines TRBV21-1 with TRBJ1-2. TRBV21-1 is given as a pseudogene. CDR3 size: 11 residues. The CDR3: CAISDWEGYTF. CDR3 DNA sequence: TGTGCCATCTCAGACTGGGAGGGCTACACCTTC.

About this clone itself: A read error may produce the germline difference seen at one junction end. The chain is built from TRBV18 and TRBJ1-5; 7 positions match TRBD1. Germline V gene lookup returns CDR1 KGHSH and CDR2 LQKENI. This CDR3 is 17 amino acids long. The CDR3 spells CASSPVWTGTEGQPQHF. CDR3 DNA: TGCGCCAGCTCACCAGTCTGGACAGGCACCGAAGGACAGCCCCAGCATTTT.

The chain links TRBV18 to TRBJ2-5; D might be TRBD1 or TRBD2, each matching 5 bases. This CDR3 spans 14 amino acids. V lost 5 bases and J 2 bases, leaving 12 bases between the germline ends. Looked up from germline, CDR1 is KGHSH and CDR2 is LQKENI. The CDR3 region is CASSWGEGQETQYF. For the CDR3, the DNA is TGTGCCAGCTCATGGGGAGAGGGGCAAGAGACCCAGTACTTC.

This chain links TRBV18 with TRBJ2-1, with 8 bases matching TRBD2. Germline V gene data show CDR1 as KGHSH and CDR2 as LQKENI. CDR3 length: 16 amino acids. Trimming at V came to 3 bases and at J to 0 bases, leaving 4 bases not matched to a gene. CDR3 DNA: TGTGCCAGCTCACCCTCGGGGGGGAGCTCCTACAATGAGCAGTTCTTC. Residues: CASSPSGGSSYNEQFF.

The V and J genes are TRBV28 and TRBJ1-1; D not certain. The V gene lost 2 bases and the J gene lost 4 bases, with 11 bases spanning the gap. This CDR3 spans 14 amino acids. Looked up from germline, CDR1 is MDHEN and CDR2 is SYDVKM. CDR3 sequence (DNA): TGTGCCAGCAGTTTACCTGGCTTCGGCACTGAAGCTTTCTTT. This translates into CASSLPGFGTEAFF.

This chain joins TRBV27 and TRBJ2-7; TRBD2 matches at 11 bases. Losses at the gene ends were 5 bases for V and 6 bases for J; bases not matched to a gene: 6. CDR1 and CDR2 from the germline V gene are MNHEY and SMNVEV (reference sequence). The CDR3 is made up of 14 amino acids. Written as DNA, the CDR3 is TGTGCCAGCAGTAGAGGACTAGCGGGTGGCGAGCAGTACTTC. Translated: CASSRGLAGGEQYF.

The rearrangement links TRBV6-5 to TRBJ2-7; no firm D call. Germline V gives CDR1 MNHEY, CDR2 SVGAGI. Trimming removed 9 bases from V and 7 bases from J, with 7 bases in between. The CDR3 is made up of 9 amino acids. The DNA for the CDR3 is TGTGCCAGTGACGGGGAGCAGTACTTC. Its protein product is CASDGEQYF.

This clone was counted between two and nine times. The rearrangement uses TRBV4-2 and TRBJ2-7, with 11 positions matching TRBD2. J gave up 3 bases and V 0 bases, and 1 base lay outside the gene matches. Germline CDR1 reads LGHNA; CDR2 reads YNFKEQ. The CDR3 contains 15 residues. The CDR3 sequence: CASSQDGTSGYEQYF. For the CDR3, the DNA is TGTGCCAGCAGCCAAGATGGGACTAGCGGCTACGAGCAGTACTTC.

The rearrangement links TRBV5-1 to TRBJ2-5; perhaps D is TRBD1 or TRBD2 (5 bases each). The V end lost 2 bases, the J end lost 7 bases, and 30 bases lay between the germline ends. CDR3 size: 19 residues. The V gene's germline CDR1 is SGHRS and CDR2 YFSETQ. The CDR3 loop reads CASSFSGDFGGASQGTQYF. The DNA of the CDR3 is TGCGCCAGCAGCTTTTCCGGCGACTTTGGAGGAGCGAGCCAGGGGACCCAGTACTTC.

This clone appeared a single time. The J gene is TRBJ2-3, the V gene TRBV9; 9 bases are a match to TRBD2. V was clipped by 0 bases and J by 2 bases; unmatched bases: 4. The CDR3 is 16 residues long. CDR1 and CDR2 (germline): SGDLS, YYNGEE. The CDR3 DNA follows: TGTGCCAGCAGCGTAGCGACTAGCGGAACCACAGATACGCAGTATTTT. The encoded protein is CASSVATSGTTDTQYF.